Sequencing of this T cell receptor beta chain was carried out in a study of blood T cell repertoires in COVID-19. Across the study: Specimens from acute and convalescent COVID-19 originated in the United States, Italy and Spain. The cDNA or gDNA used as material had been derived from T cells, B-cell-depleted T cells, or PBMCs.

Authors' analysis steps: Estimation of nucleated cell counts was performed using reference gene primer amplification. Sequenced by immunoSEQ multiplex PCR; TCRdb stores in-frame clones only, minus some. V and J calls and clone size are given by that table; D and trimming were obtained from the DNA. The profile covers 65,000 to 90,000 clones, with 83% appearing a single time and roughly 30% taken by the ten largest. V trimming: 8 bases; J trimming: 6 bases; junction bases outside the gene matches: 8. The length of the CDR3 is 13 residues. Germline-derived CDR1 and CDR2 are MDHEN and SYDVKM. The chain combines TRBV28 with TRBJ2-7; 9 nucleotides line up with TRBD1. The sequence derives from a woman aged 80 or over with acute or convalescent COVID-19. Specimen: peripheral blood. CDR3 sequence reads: CASGRGTGFEQYF. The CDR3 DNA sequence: TGTGCCAGCGGAAGAGGGACAGGGTTCGAGCAGTACTTC.